The 30 T cell receptor beta chains below come from one sample, sequenced in a study of blood T cell repertoires in COVID-19. This table comes from immunoSEQ multiplex PCR, and its TCRdb copy is limited to in-frame clones, with some not included. This table has some 400,000 clones, around 87% appearing once. The sequenced sample was PBMCs or T cells enriched from blood (not recorded which). These receptors came from a man aged 25 to 40 who had recovered from COVID-19.

V gene TRBV19 combines with J gene TRBJ1-2; TRBD1 aligns across 8 bases. CDR1 LNHDA and CDR2 SQIVND come from the germline V gene (reference sequence). With V trimmed by 6 bases and J by 7 bases, 4 bases remained unmatched. The CDR3 consists of 12 residues. The CDR3 DNA sequence: TGTGCCAGTAGCGGACAGGGAGGTGGCTACACCTTC. It specifies CASSGQGGGYTF.

This rearrangement joins TRBV7-2 to TRBJ2-7; possibly TRBD1 for D (6 bases). There are 13 residues in the CDR3. The V gene lost 5 bases and the J gene lost 3 bases, with 11 bases spanning the gap. Germline CDR1 and CDR2: SGHTA and FQGNSA. CDR3 protein: CASSIQDSYEQYF. The CDR3 region has the DNA TGTGCCAGCAGCATACAGGACAGCTACGAGCAGTACTTC.

This clone was detected only once. V and J are TRBV5-5 and TRBJ2-7; weak D call: TRBD1 (6 bases). This CDR3 is built from 15 residues. Germline CDR1 SGHKS, CDR2 YYEKEE (reference sequence). V shed 5 bases and J shed 6 bases, with 21 bases lying between them. The CDR3 loop reads CASRFTQGIESEQYF. CDR3 in DNA: TGTGCCAGCAGATTTACACAGGGTATTGAGAGCGAGCAGTACTTC. The entire variable domain, with the rest obtained from reference TRBV5-5 and TRBJ2-7, is as follows: DAGVTQSPTHLIKTRGQQVTLRCSPISGHKSVSWYQQVLGQGPQFIFQYYEKEERGRGNFPDRFSARQFPNYSSELNVNALLLGDSALYLCASRFTQGIESEQYFGPGTRLTVT.

The rearrangement uses TRBV6-1 and TRBJ1-1; D possibly corresponds to TRBD1 (5 bases). This CDR3 is 14 amino acids long. CDR1 and CDR2 (germline): MNHNS, SASEGT. V lost 3 bases to trimming and J lost 4 bases, with 12 bases between them. The CDR3 protein is CASSEGIRGTEAFF. Here the CDR3 DNA reads TGTGCCAGCAGTGAGGGGATAAGGGGCACTGAAGCTTTCTTT.

The sample holds one count of this clone. The chain combines TRBV6-1 with TRBJ1-1, with unresolved D. Trimming left V 6 bases short and J 6 bases short, with 17 bases between. The germline gives CDR1 MNHNS, CDR2 SASEGT. The CDR3 loop spans 14 amino acids. DNA of the CDR3: TGTGCCAGCAGCTCCCAGCCGGCCGGGGCTGAAGCTTTCTTT. The encoded protein is CASSSQPAGAEAFF.

The J gene is TRBJ1-1, the V gene TRBV6-5; possibly TRBD1 for D (5 bases). Deletions cut 8 bases from V and 2 bases from J, with 18 bases between. The germline gives CDR1 MNHEY, CDR2 SVGAGI. The CDR3 loop spans 15 amino acids. The DNA of the CDR3 is TGTGCCAGCCTCCCCCCGGGGGGAACAAACACTGAAGCTTTCTTT. It translates to CASLPPGGTNTEAFF.

This chain links TRBV19 with TRBJ1-1, with D perhaps matching TRBD1 (5 bases). The germline gives CDR1 LNHDA, CDR2 SQIVND (reference sequence). The germline V and J ends were trimmed by 7 bases and 0 bases, with 12 bases remaining between them. This CDR3 has 14 amino acids. The CDR3 sequence: CASKEAGVNTEAFF. The CDR3 coding sequence is TGTGCCAGTAAGGAGGCGGGGGTGAACACTGAAGCTTTCTTT.

This clone has more than one count but fewer than ten. The V gene is TRBV7-2, the J gene TRBJ1-1; D not certain. This CDR3 contains 17 residues. V dropped 2 bases and J dropped 0 bases, with 16 bases sitting between them. CDR1 is SGHTA and CDR2 is FQGNSA in the germline V gene. CDR3 residues: CASSLSGSLTLNTEAFF. The CDR3 DNA follows: TGTGCCAGCAGCTTATCCGGGAGCCTTACCTTGAACACTGAAGCTTTCTTT.

The V gene is TRBV11-2, the J gene TRBJ2-7; 16 nucleotides agree with TRBD2. Germline lookup yields CDR1 SGHAT and CDR2 FQNNGV. This CDR3 comprises 15 residues. After removal of 5 bases from V and 4 bases from J, the junction contained 2 bases not matched to a gene. As DNA, the CDR3 is TGTGCCAGCAGCGGGACTAGCGGGGGGGAGTACGAGCAGTACTTC. Its protein is CASSGTSGGEYEQYF. Full variable domain (outside the CDR3, taken from reference TRBV11-2 and TRBJ2-7): EAGVAQSPRYKIIEKRQSVAFWCNPISGHATLYWYQQILGQGPKLLIQFQNNGVVDDSQLPKDRFSAERLKGVDSTLKIQPAKLEDSAVYLCASSGTSGGEYEQYFGPGTRLTVT.

J is TRBJ2-7 and V is TRBV7-8; 8 bases match TRBD1. This CDR3 is 14 amino acids long. Germline CDR1 reads SGHVS; CDR2 reads FQNEAQ. Losses at the gene ends were 4 bases for V and 4 bases for J; bases not matched to a gene: 6. The DNA of the CDR3 is TGTGCCAGCAGCTACCGGACAGGGACGTACGAGCAGTACTTC. Translation: CASSYRTGTYEQYF. Full variable domain (rest looked up from reference TRBV7-8 and TRBJ2-7): GAGVSQSPRYKVAKRGQDVALRCDPISGHVSLFWYQQALGQGPEFLTYFQNEAQLDKSGLPSDRFFAERPEGSVSTLKIQRTQQEDSAVYLCASSYRTGTYEQYFGPGTRLTVT.

The rearrangement links TRBV5-5 to TRBJ2-3; possibly TRBD1 for D (5 bases). The CDR3 sequence is 15 residues long. The V and J ends lost 0 bases and 5 bases respectively, with 13 bases between them. Germline V CDR1 and CDR2: SGHKS, YYEKEE (reference sequence). CDR3 sequence (DNA): TGTGCCAGCAGCTTGGCCCCAGGGCCGGGAGATACGCAGTATTTT. Its protein is CASSLAPGPGDTQYF.

The rearrangement links TRBV10-3 to TRBJ1-2; the match to TRBD1 covers 9 bases. V lost 4 bases to trimming and J lost 6 bases; unmatched junction nucleotides: 3. CDR1 and CDR2 (germline): ENHRY, SYGVKD. There are 13 residues in the CDR3. CDR3: CAISGGQGDGYTF. The DNA of the CDR3 is TGTGCCATCAGTGGGGGACAGGGTGATGGCTACACCTTC.

This clone was counted a few times. The CDR3 loop is CASSPLAEHQPQHF. DNA for the CDR3: TGTGCCAGCAGCCCTTTGGCGGAGCACCAGCCCCAGCATTTT. The V gene is TRBV7-9, the J gene TRBJ1-5; the D is unclear. CDR1 and CDR2 (germline): SEHNR, FQNEAQ (reference sequence). The CDR3 runs to 14 residues. The V gene lost 5 bases and the J gene lost 7 bases, with 15 bases spanning the gap.

This clone has only one observation. The V and J genes are TRBV13 and TRBJ1-1; possible D gene TRBD1, 5 bases. The ends were cut back, 0 bases at V and 0 bases at J, with 8 bases in the middle. The CDR3 contains 15 residues. Germline CDR1 PRHDT, CDR2 FYEKMQ (reference sequence). CDR3 region: CASSLGGGVNTEAFF. The CDR3 DNA is TGTGCCAGCAGCTTAGGGGGAGGGGTGAACACTGAAGCTTTCTTT.

The chain uses TRBV10-3 and TRBJ2-1, with TRBD2 identical over 12 bases. V was clipped by 6 bases and J by 10 bases; unmatched bases: 13. This CDR3 contains 16 residues. Germline loops: CDR1 ENHRY, CDR2 SYGVKD. CDR3 loop: CAISGRLAGAGREQFF. Here the CDR3 DNA reads TGTGCCATCAGCGGGAGACTAGCGGGGGCCGGTCGGGAGCAGTTCTTC.

The chain couples TRBV7-9 to TRBJ1-1; possibly TRBD1 for D (5 bases). Deletions cut 2 bases from V and 0 bases from J, with 7 bases between. The germline V gene encodes CDR1 SEHNR and CDR2 FQNEAQ (reference sequence). The CDR3 has 14 residues. The DNA of the CDR3 is TGTGCCAGCAGCTTACGGACATTGAACACTGAAGCTTTCTTT. It codes for CASSLRTLNTEAFF. Drawing the rest from reference TRBV7-9 and TRBJ1-1, the complete variable domain is DTGVSQNPRHKITKRGQNVTFRCDPISEHNRLYWYRQTLGQGPEFLTYFQNEAQLEKSRLLSDRFSAERPKGSFSTLEIQRTEQGDSAMYLCASSLRTLNTEAFFGQGTRLTVV.

This chain joins TRBV6-5 and TRBJ2-1; D gene ambiguous. The CDR3 extends over 13 amino acids. Trimming shortened V by 10 bases and J by 4 bases, and 14 bases separated the two germline ends. Germline V gene sequence: CDR1 MNHEY, CDR2 SVGAGI. The CDR3 here is CAISKEVYNEQFF. The CDR3 bases are TGTGCCATCTCAAAAGAGGTTTACAATGAGCAGTTCTTC.

The chain couples TRBV19 to TRBJ1-1; 7 positions match TRBD1. Germline values: CDR1 LNHDA, CDR2 SQIVND (reference sequence). Trimming removed 3 bases from V and 1 base from J; junction bases left unmatched: 8. The CDR3 consists of 16 residues. CDR3 in amino acids: CASSIYTGVGNTEAFF. The CDR3, as DNA: TGTGCCAGTAGTATTTATACAGGGGTGGGGAACACTGAAGCTTTCTTT.

The chain has TRBV4-3 and TRBJ1-2, with 8 bases aligning to TRBD1. Trimming took 4 bases from V and 4 from J; bases not matched to a gene: 17. The CDR3 contains 18 residues. Germline V gene sequence: CDR1 LGHNA, CDR2 YSLEER. Here the CDR3 reads CASSLSLTQGAFSYGYTF. CDR3 coding DNA: TGCGCCAGCAGCCTCTCTCTTACCCAGGGGGCGTTCAGCTATGGCTACACCTTC.

This sequence joins TRBV6-6 and TRBJ1-1; unclear D gene. CDR1 is MNHNY and CDR2 is SVGAGI in the germline V gene (reference sequence). V gave up 5 bases and J gave up 10 bases, with 8 bases separating them. The CDR3 covers 10 residues. CDR3 nucleotide sequence: TGTGCCAGCAGTCAGGAGGGAGCTTTCTTT. This codes for CASSQEGAFF.

The V and J genes are TRBV5-4 and TRBJ2-3, with 7 bases identical to TRBD1. Germline-derived CDR1 and CDR2 are SGHNT and YYREEE (reference sequence). Trimming took 2 bases from V and 2 from J; bases not matched to a gene: 5. The CDR3 is 15 amino acids. The CDR3 loop is CASSLMGQTTDTQYF. The CDR3 nucleotides are TGTGCCAGCAGCTTAATGGGACAGACCACAGATACGCAGTATTTT.

The V gene is TRBV6-2 or TRBV6-3, the J gene TRBJ1-2, with D tentatively TRBD1 (5 bases). Trimming removed 6 bases at V and 5 bases at J, with 10 bases between. CDR1 MNHEY and CDR2 SVGEGT come from the germline V gene. This CDR3 is built from 12 residues. The DNA for the CDR3 is TGTGCCAGCAGCCCCGACAGATATGGCTACACCTTC. Its translation: CASSPDRYGYTF.

V and J are TRBV29-1 and TRBJ1-1; maybe TRBD1 (6 bases). Germline V lookup: CDR1 SQVTM, CDR2 ANQGSEA. This CDR3 comprises 13 residues. V gave up 3 bases and J gave up 1 base, with 9 bases separating them. The CDR3 DNA sequence: TGCAGCGTTGATCAAGGGGGGAACACTGAAGCTTTCTTT. This translates into CSVDQGGNTEAFF.

The chain employs TRBV9 and TRBJ1-5, with 9 bases matching TRBD1. V was clipped by 4 bases and J by 4 bases; unmatched bases: 6. Germline values: CDR1 SGDLS, CDR2 YYNGEE. CDR3 length: 15 residues. The CDR3 here is CASSQGQGSNQPQHF. DNA of the CDR3: TGTGCCAGCAGCCAGGGACAGGGTAGTAATCAGCCCCAGCATTTT.

This clone was counted once. The chain carries TRBV25-1 and TRBJ1-2; TRBD1 is a possible D gene (5 bases). This CDR3 is 13 amino acids long. V was cut by 4 bases and J by 6 bases, with 12 bases left in between. Germline-derived CDR1 and CDR2 are MGHDK and SYGVNS. CDR3 nucleotide sequence: TGTGCCAGCAGTGTTGGCCAGGGCCATGGCTACACCTTC. This encodes CASSVGQGHGYTF.

This clone was counted only a few times. The rearrangement joins TRBV20-1 to TRBJ1-2, with TRBD1 matching over 8 bases. V shed 3 bases and J 7 bases; nucleotides not matched to a gene: 7. CDR3 length: 13 amino acids. From germline, CDR1 is DFQATT and CDR2 SNEGSKA (reference sequence). CDR3 sequence: CSASNRGMSGYTF. For the CDR3, the DNA is TGCAGTGCTAGTAACAGGGGGATGTCTGGCTACACCTTC.

The CDR3 reads CASSPLGREAFF. The CDR3 coding sequence is TGTGCCAGCAGTCCACTGGGCCGTGAAGCTTTCTTT. The rearrangement joins TRBV2 to TRBJ1-1; no firm D call. The CDR3 length is 12 residues. Deletions cut 5 bases from V and 7 bases from J, with 11 bases between. Germline V gives CDR1 SNHLY, CDR2 FYNNEI.

The V and J genes are TRBV5-1 and TRBJ1-1; 9 bases line up with TRBD1. Trimming cost V 4 bases and J 6 bases; bases outside gene matches: 13. This CDR3 contains 16 residues. Germline CDR1 and CDR2: SGHRS and YFSETQ. The CDR3 loop is CASSEGTGRTGAEAFF. CDR3 DNA: TGCGCCAGCAGCGAGGGGACAGGGAGGACCGGGGCTGAAGCTTTCTTT.

The chain couples TRBV4-3 to TRBJ1-3; the D gene is possibly TRBD1 (5 bases). The length of the CDR3 is 18 residues. V lost 0 bases, J lost 0 bases, and 15 bases lay in between. Germline V gene lookup returns CDR1 LGHNA and CDR2 YSLEER. CDR3 nucleotides: TGCGCCAGCAGCCAAGACTTGGGGCGGACCTTCTCTGGAAACACCATATATTTT. Protein sequence: CASSQDLGRTFSGNTIYF.

The chain links TRBV7-8 to TRBJ2-3, with 10 bases that match TRBD1. Germline V gene data show CDR1 as SGHVS and CDR2 as FQNEAQ. V lost 6 bases, J lost 5 bases, and 8 bases stayed unmatched. The CDR3 is made up of 15 amino acids. The DNA of the CDR3 is TGTGCCAGCAGTCCCGGGACAGGGGCGGTAGATACGCAGTATTTT. Translated, it gives CASSPGTGAVDTQYF.